These 7 T cell receptor beta chains were all obtained from the same sample, sequenced in a study of tissue T cells after allogeneic stem cell transplantation. The data were produced by immunoSEQ multiplex PCR, yet TCRdb's version contains in-frame clones alone and is incomplete. The table includes some 45,000 clones, around nine tenths detected once. The source was blood, collected before transplantation. These receptors were collected from a woman aged 35 to 70 who later had graft-versus-host disease after an allogeneic stem cell transplant.

The rearrangement uses TRBV27 and TRBJ1-5, with TRBD1 matching over 11 bases. The V segment lost 5 bases and the J segment 6 bases; nucleotides outside the gene matches: 12. CDR1 is MNHEY, CDR2 SMNVEV, per germline (reference sequence). CDR3 length: 17 residues. The CDR3 spells CASSPGQGAGDSQPQHF. The CDR3 DNA reads as TGTGCCAGCAGTCCTGGACAGGGGGCAGGTGATAGTCAGCCCCAGCATTTT.

The chain carries TRBV4-3 and TRBJ2-2; no clear D. The CDR3 runs 14 residues. Germline V gene data show CDR1 as LGHNA and CDR2 as YSLEER. The ends were cut back, 6 bases at V and 7 bases at J, with 15 bases in the middle. CDR3 sequence reads: CASSFQAENGELFF. CDR3 bases: TGCGCCAGCAGTTTTCAGGCGGAGAACGGGGAGCTGTTTTTT.

V is TRBV24-1 and J is TRBJ2-1; TRBD2 aligns across 9 bases. Trimming cost V 9 bases and J 9 bases; bases outside gene matches: 14. Germline V lookup: CDR1 KGHDR, CDR2 SFDVKD. The CDR3 is 15 residues long. The CDR3 sequence: CATGGREAPLGEQFF. The CDR3 DNA is TGTGCCACCGGCGGGAGGGAGGCTCCGCTCGGTGAGCAGTTCTTC.

This clone occurred once. The chain carries TRBV19 and TRBJ2-2, with 14 bases fitting TRBD2. In germline, CDR1 is LNHDA, CDR2 SQIVND (reference sequence). V lost 5 bases, J lost 2 bases, and 4 bases stayed unmatched. There are 17 residues in the CDR3. The CDR3 nucleotides are TGTGCCAGTAGTTCGACTAGCGGGAGGGTTAACACCGGGGAGCTGTTTTTT. This translates into CASSSTSGRVNTGELFF.

The V and J genes are TRBV13 and TRBJ2-1; the match to TRBD2 covers 9 bases. The CDR3 totals 17 residues. Germline V gene sequence: CDR1 PRHDT, CDR2 FYEKMQ (reference sequence). Trimming removed 5 bases from V and 5 bases from J; junction bases left unmatched: 13. CDR3 in amino acids: CASSRPFGTSSNNEQFF. As DNA, the CDR3 is TGTGCCAGCAGCCGCCCTTTTGGGACTAGCAGCAACAATGAGCAGTTCTTC.

The rearrangement joins TRBV6-5 to TRBJ2-3; unclear D gene. CDR3 length equals 11 residues. CDR1 is MNHEY and CDR2 is SVGAGI in the germline V gene. V lost 8 bases to trimming and J lost 4 bases, with 7 bases between them. The CDR3, as DNA: TGTGCCAGCGGGGATTCAGATACGCAGTATTTT. This sequence encodes CASGDSDTQYF.

The J gene is TRBJ2-1, the V gene TRBV5-4; 11 bases fit TRBD1. The germline CDR1 and CDR2 sequences are SGHNT and YYREEE (reference sequence). V lost 7 bases, J lost 7 bases, and 13 bases stayed unmatched. This CDR3 is 16 amino acids long. CDR3 protein: CASQPPGTGGRNEQFF. The DNA for the CDR3 is TGTGCCAGCCAACCGCCCGGGACAGGGGGTAGGAATGAGCAGTTCTTC.